The 15 T cell receptor beta chains listed next were all sequenced from one sample in a study of shared clonotypes between healthy human individuals. Assay used: immunoSEQ multiplex PCR; TCRdb lists only in-frame clones, some missing. This table has about 710,000 clones, around 73% appearing once. Material for sequencing was memory CD4+ T cells sorted from blood. Documented subset: CD45RA-negative fraction. The source is a woman aged 25 to 39 in good health.

This clone was observed a handful of times. CDR3 protein: CASSSGSSAGELFF. CDR3 DNA sequence: TGTGCCAGTAGTTCCGGGTCCTCCGCCGGGGAGCTGTTTTTT. This sequence joins TRBV19 and TRBJ2-2, with no clear D. V lost 5 bases, J lost 6 bases, and 13 bases lay in between. Germline V gene data show CDR1 as LNHDA and CDR2 as SQIVND (reference sequence). The CDR3 spans 14 residues.

The CDR3 loop is CASSPARVGGPSDTQYF. The CDR3 DNA follows: TGCGCCAGCAGCCCAGCCAGGGTGGGAGGGCCATCAGATACGCAGTATTTT. The V call is TRBV4-1, the J call TRBJ2-3; 7 positions match TRBD2. The CDR3 has 17 residues. With 4 bases clipped from V and 4 bases from J, the junction kept 14 bases outside the gene matches. Germline assignment: CDR1 MGHRA and CDR2 YSYEKL.

This clone came up a few times. This rearrangement joins TRBV6-6 to TRBJ1-5; TRBD1 might be the D (6 bases). The V and J ends lost 6 bases and 7 bases respectively, with 16 bases between them. The germline gives CDR1 MNHNY, CDR2 SVGAGI (reference sequence). The CDR3 loop spans 14 amino acids. For the CDR3, the DNA is TGTGCCAGCAGACCCCAGGGGAGGGGGCAGCCCCAGCATTTT. It specifies CASRPQGRGQPQHF.

The chain couples TRBV5-4 to TRBJ2-1; TRBD2 agrees at 10 bases. The V gene's germline CDR1 is SGHNT and CDR2 YYREEE (reference sequence). This CDR3 has 18 amino acids. The V segment lost 0 bases and the J segment 3 bases; nucleotides outside the gene matches: 9. Written as DNA, the CDR3 is TGTGCCAGCAGCTTGGGGGGGAGTAGGACTAGCGGCTACAATGAGCAGTTCTTC. The encoded protein is CASSLGGSRTSGYNEQFF.

This chain joins TRBV7-9 and TRBJ1-4, with D perhaps TRBD1 (5 bases). The CDR3 spans 14 residues. CDR1 is SEHNR and CDR2 is FQNEAQ in the germline V gene (reference sequence). V dropped 5 bases and J dropped 7 bases, with 14 bases sitting between them. The CDR3 region has the DNA TGTGCCAGCAGCCTCGGGGGAACGCCTGAAAAACTGTTTTTT. Its translation is CASSLGGTPEKLFF.

This clone was observed a few times. The gene calls are TRBV7-7 and TRBJ2-1; TRBD2 matches 7 bases. Per the germline V gene, CDR1 is SSHAT and CDR2 is FNYEAQ (reference sequence). The V gene end was trimmed by 5 bases and the J gene end by 4 bases; junction bases not matched to a gene: 2. CDR3 size: 13 residues. The CDR3 region has the DNA TGTGCCAGCAGCACGGGACTATACAATGAGCAGTTCTTC. It yields the protein CASSTGLYNEQFF. Full variable domain (outside the CDR3, taken from reference TRBV7-7 and TRBJ2-1): GAGVSQSPRYKVTKRGQDVTLRCDPISSHATLYWYQQALGQGPEFLTYFNYEAQPDKSGLPSDRFSAERPEGSISTLTIQRTEQRDSAMYRCASSTGLYNEQFFGPGTRLTVL.

The J gene is TRBJ2-7, the V gene TRBV7-2; TRBD2 agrees at 10 bases. The CDR3 length is 16 residues. Germline V CDR1 and CDR2: SGHTA, FQGNSA. The junction had 8 bases not matched to a gene; V was cut back by 5 bases and J by 1 base. Here the CDR3 reads CASSPLSSGGSYEQYF. The CDR3 DNA sequence: TGTGCCAGCAGCCCACTCTCTAGCGGGGGTTCCTACGAGCAGTACTTC.

As to this clone: A much larger clone differs from this one at a single base, so this may be a read error. This sample includes further DNA sequences coding for the same CDR3. The chain employs TRBV6-5 and TRBJ1-5; TRBD1 matches at 7 bases. The CDR3 has 13 residues. Unmatched junction bases numbered 1, after V lost 4 bases and J lost 4 bases. Germline V gene sequence: CDR1 MNHEY, CDR2 SVGAGI. This CDR3 is CASSSTGNQPQHF. CDR3 nucleotides: TGTGCCAGCAGTTCGACAGGGAATCAGCCCCAGCATTTT.

The J gene is TRBJ2-1, the V gene TRBV28, with D unclear. The CDR3 runs to 11 residues. Germline CDR1 is MDHEN and CDR2 is SYDVKM. V was pared by 7 bases and J by 12 bases, with 13 bases between. This CDR3 reads CASIGDIGQFF. For the CDR3, the DNA is TGTGCCAGCATTGGAGATATAGGGCAGTTCTTC. The variable domain in full, with the rest retrieved from reference TRBV28 and TRBJ2-1, is DVKVTQSSRYLVKRTGEKVFLECVQDMDHENMFWYRQDPGLGLRLIYFSYDVKMKEKGDIPEGYSVSREKKERFSLILESASTNQTSMYLCASIGDIGQFFGPGTRLTVL.

About this clone itself: Other DNA sequences in this specimen translate into the identical CDR3. This sequence joins TRBV4-1 and TRBJ2-7; 7 nucleotides agree with TRBD1. V was clipped by 1 base and J by 3 bases; unmatched bases: 3. Germline CDR1 reads MGHRA; CDR2 reads YSYEKL. CDR3 size: 14 residues. CDR3 protein: CASSQVQGVYEQYF. DNA for the CDR3: TGCGCCAGCAGCCAAGTTCAGGGGGTCTACGAGCAGTACTTC.

This clone appeared a few times. This chain uses TRBV5-1 with TRBJ2-7; 7 bases map to TRBD2. The CDR3 has 13 residues. Germline CDR1 is SGHRS and CDR2 is YFSETQ. V was pared by 4 bases and J by 3 bases, with 4 bases of the junction left unmatched. The CDR3 loop is CASSQSGIYEQYF. The DNA of the CDR3 is TGCGCCAGCAGCCAAAGCGGGATCTACGAGCAGTACTTC.

Notes on this clone: The same CDR3 is also encoded by other DNA sequences in this sample. This rearrangement joins TRBV11-2 to TRBJ1-1, with no clear D. The V gene lost 3 bases and the J gene lost 0 bases, with 5 bases spanning the gap. This CDR3 has 13 residues. Germline values: CDR1 SGHAT, CDR2 FQNNGV. CDR3 region: CASSFRLNTEAFF. The CDR3 DNA is TGTGCCAGCAGCTTTAGACTGAACACTGAAGCTTTCTTT. The full variable domain, with the rest looked up from reference TRBV11-2 and TRBJ1-1, is EAGVAQSPRYKIIEKRQSVAFWCNPISGHATLYWYQQILGQGPKLLIQFQNNGVVDDSQLPKDRFSAERLKGVDSTLKIQPAKLEDSAVYLCASSFRLNTEAFFGQGTRLTVV.

The rearrangement uses TRBV28 and TRBJ1-3; D is unclear. Germline CDR1 is MDHEN and CDR2 is SYDVKM. Trimming removed 8 bases at V and 2 bases at J, with 13 bases between. This CDR3 spans 14 amino acids. CDR3 DNA: TGTGCCAGCGAGGAATTGGGTCCTGGAAACACCATATATTTT. Translated: CASEELGPGNTIYF.

Only one count was recorded for this clone. The DNA of the CDR3 is TGTGCCAGCAGCTCCCTGATAGTAGGACAGAGTGGCTACACCTTC. Protein sequence: CASSSLIVGQSGYTF. The chain combines TRBV5-8 with TRBJ1-2; a weak D match, TRBD1 (6 bases). In germline, CDR1 is SGHTS, CDR2 YDEGEE. The CDR3 has 15 amino acids. Trimming took 3 bases from V and 7 from J, leaving 19 bases between them. The entire variable domain, with the rest obtained from reference TRBV5-8 and TRBJ1-2, is as follows: EAGVTQSPTHLIKTRGQQATLRCSPISGHTSVYWYQQALGLGLQFLLWYDEGEERNRGNFPPRFSGRQFPNYSSELNVNALELEDSALYLCASSSLIVGQSGYTFGSGTRLTVV.

V and J are TRBV18 and TRBJ1-1; D is unclear. CDR1 is KGHSH and CDR2 is LQKENI in the germline V gene. This CDR3 contains 15 residues. Trimming removed 4 bases at V and 5 bases at J, with 17 bases between. The CDR3 sequence: CASSRLGGRETEAFF. The CDR3 DNA sequence: TGTGCCAGCTCACGCCTAGGAGGTCGAGAGACTGAAGCTTTCTTT.